What follows are 27 T cell receptor beta chains derived from one specimen sequenced in a study of CD8 T cells in Susac syndrome. Random hexamers were used to reverse transcribe the RNA input (0.5 to 1 ug). TCRdb independently ran MiXCR on the immunoSEQ multiplex PCR reads; one entry per CDR3 protein. The sample contains 150,000 or so distinct CDR3 sequences, roughly 94% of which appear only once. Material: CD4+ T cells from PBMCs. The receptor source for this set is a human donor with multiple sclerosis.

This clonotype was counted a single time. This sequence joins TRBV7-2 and TRBJ1-3; D is unresolved. This CDR3 comprises 15 residues. Between the trimmed V and J ends, which lost 5 bases and 0 bases, there was a span of 11 bases. The germline CDR1 and CDR2 sequences are SGHTA and FQGNSA. The CDR3 reads CASSDGILSGNTIYF. In nucleotides, the CDR3 is TGTGCCAGCAGCGATGGGATACTCTCTGGAAACACCATATATTTT.

V and J are TRBV5-6 and TRBJ1-1; unclear D gene. V was pared by 2 bases and J by 4 bases, with 9 bases between. CDR3 length: 13 residues. CDR1 SGHDT and CDR2 YYEEEE come from the germline V gene. CDR3 sequence: CASSFAPGTEAFF. The CDR3, as DNA: TGTGCCAGCAGCTTTGCACCGGGCACTGAAGCTTTCTTT. Filled out from reference TRBV5-6 and TRBJ1-1, the complete variable domain reads DAGVTQSPTHLIKTRGQQVTLRCSPKSGHDTVSWYQQALGQGPQFIFQYYEEEERQRGNFPDRFSGHQFPNYSSELNVNALLLGDSALYLCASSFAPGTEAFFGQGTRLTVV.

The chain recombines TRBV5-6 with TRBJ1-2; TRBD1 is a possible D gene (5 bases). V lost 4 bases and J 7 bases, leaving 17 bases between the germline ends. The CDR3 loop spans 14 amino acids. CDR1 is SGHDT and CDR2 is YYEEEE in the germline V gene. This CDR3 is CASSQQDRSGGYTF. In DNA form, the CDR3 reads TGTGCCAGCAGCCAACAGGACCGGAGCGGTGGCTACACCTTC.

The chain recombines TRBV5-1 with TRBJ2-7; D remains unclear. CDR1 and CDR2 (germline): SGHRS, YFSETQ. There are 14 residues in the CDR3. Deletions cut 4 bases from V and 2 bases from J, with 13 bases between. The CDR3 sequence is CASSVPAGTYEQYF. DNA of the CDR3: TGCGCCAGCAGCGTCCCTGCTGGAACCTACGAGCAGTACTTC.

This chain connects TRBV24-1 to TRBJ2-7, with TRBD1 matching over 9 bases. Germline CDR1 KGHDR, CDR2 SFDVKD. This CDR3 is built from 16 residues. Losses at the gene ends were 3 bases for V and 5 bases for J; bases not matched to a gene: 10. This chain's CDR3 is CATSDPPGQGIDEQYF. The CDR3 DNA is TGTGCCACCAGTGATCCCCCGGGACAGGGTATTGACGAGCAGTACTTC.

This clonotype was counted a single time. The genes are TRBV28 and TRBJ1-1; D is undetermined. Trimming took off 4 bases at V and 1 base at J, with 13 bases between the two ends. The germline V gene encodes CDR1 MDHEN and CDR2 SYDVKM. There are 15 residues in the CDR3. This CDR3 reads CASSSHGTGNTEAFF. The CDR3 DNA is TGTGCCAGCAGTTCCCACGGCACGGGGAACACTGAAGCTTTCTTT.

The chain is built from TRBV29-1 and TRBJ1-5, with a weak D call TRBD1 (5 bases). CDR3 length: 13 amino acids. The germline CDR1 and CDR2 sequences are SQVTM and ANQGSEA. V dropped 5 bases and J dropped 7 bases, with 15 bases sitting between them. CDR3 bases: TGCAGCGTTTATGCGGGGGGAGACCAGCCCCAGCATTTT. Translated: CSVYAGGDQPQHF.

This clonotype was observed a single time. The chain joins TRBV20-1 to TRBJ1-5, with D perhaps matching TRBD1 (6 bases). Germline CDR1 is DFQATT and CDR2 is SNEGSKA (reference sequence). CDR3 size: 13 residues. Trimming took 3 bases from V and 7 from J, leaving 13 bases between them. The CDR3 protein is CSASLQGLQPQHF. CDR3 bases: TGCAGTGCTAGTTTACAGGGACTCCAGCCCCAGCATTTT.

The rearrangement uses TRBV9 and TRBJ1-1; D gene uncertain. The CDR3 sequence is 13 residues long. The V gene lost 1 base and the J gene lost 1 base, with 5 bases spanning the gap. Germline CDR1 is SGDLS and CDR2 is YYNGEE. CDR3 DNA sequence: TGTGCCAGCAGCGTATCAGGGAACACTGAAGCTTTCTTT. Translated: CASSVSGNTEAFF. The complete variable domain, with remaining parts taken from reference TRBV9 and TRBJ1-1, reads DSGVTQTPKHLITATGQRVTLRCSPRSGDLSVYWYQQSLDQGLQFLIQYYNGEERAKGNILERFSAQQFPDLHSELNLSSLELGDSALYFCASSVSGNTEAFFGQGTRLTVV.

This sequence joins TRBV5-1 and TRBJ2-4, with a weak D call TRBD1 (5 bases). CDR3 length: 11 residues. Germline CDR1 reads SGHRS; CDR2 reads YFSETQ. The V and J ends lost 5 bases and 12 bases respectively, with 12 bases between them. The CDR3 spells CASSDTGNQYF. The CDR3 DNA follows: TGCGCCAGCAGTGATACAGGCAATCAGTACTTC.

This chain connects TRBV5-1 to TRBJ2-5, with 9 positions matching TRBD2. The V and J ends lost 6 bases and 4 bases, in that order; junction bases with no gene match: 10. The CDR3 sequence is 15 residues long. CDR1 SGHRS and CDR2 YFSETQ come from the germline V gene. The CDR3 region has the DNA TGCGCCAGCACCCTTGCTAGCGGGATTTCAGAGACCCAGTACTTC. Protein: CASTLASGISETQYF.

This chain links TRBV18 with TRBJ1-2; the match to TRBD1 covers 7 bases. V lost 0 bases, J lost 3 bases, and 4 bases stayed unmatched. The CDR3 extends over 15 amino acids. Germline V gives CDR1 KGHSH, CDR2 LQKENI. The CDR3 DNA reads as TGTGCCAGCTCACCACCGACAGGGCCGGACTATGGCTACACCTTC. It encodes CASSPPTGPDYGYTF. The variable domain in full, with the rest retrieved from reference TRBV18 and TRBJ1-2, is NAGVMQNPRHLVRRRGQEARLRCSPMKGHSHVYWYRQLPEEGLKFMVYLQKENIIDESGMPKERFSAEFPKEGPSILRIQQVVRGDSAAYFCASSPPTGPDYGYTFGSGTRLTVV.

The rearrangement joins TRBV6-5 to TRBJ2-7; 11 nucleotides match TRBD2. Germline trimming cut 0 bases from V and 6 bases from J; bases unmatched to any gene: 4. This CDR3 has 15 amino acids. Germline-derived CDR1 and CDR2 are MNHEY and SVGAGI. The CDR3 coding sequence is TGTGCCAGCAGTTACTCGACTAGCGGGAACAGCGAGCAGTACTTC. Its translation: CASSYSTSGNSEQYF.

The J gene is TRBJ1-5, the V gene TRBV7-9; no clear D. The germline CDR1 and CDR2 sequences are SEHNR and FQNEAQ (reference sequence). The ends were cut back, 4 bases at V and 5 bases at J, with 6 bases in the middle. This CDR3 has 12 residues. CDR3 residues: CASSSDHQPQHF. CDR3 bases: TGTGCCAGCAGCTCCGATCATCAGCCCCAGCATTTT.

J is TRBJ2-7 and V is TRBV6-6; 8 nucleotides agree with TRBD2. V shed 6 bases, J shed 4 bases, and the junction held 11 bases outside the gene matches. CDR3 length: 15 residues. The germline CDR1 and CDR2 sequences are MNHNY and SVGAGI (reference sequence). CDR3 sequence reads: CASRRRGELGYEQYF. The DNA of the CDR3 is TGTGCCAGCAGGCGGCGGGGGGAATTGGGTTACGAGCAGTACTTC.

The chain has TRBV6-5 and TRBJ1-3; possibly TRBD1 for D (5 bases). Per germline, CDR1 MNHEY and CDR2 SVGAGI. This CDR3 has 13 residues. V lost 6 bases, J lost 6 bases, and 12 bases lay in between. In DNA, the CDR3 is TGTGCCAGCAGACTGGCCGGGACAAACACCATATATTTT. It specifies CASRLAGTNTIYF.

The rearrangement uses TRBV7-2 and TRBJ2-1; possibly TRBD1 for D (5 bases). The CDR3 consists of 13 residues. Germline-derived CDR1 and CDR2 are SGHTA and FQGNSA. Trimming stripped 4 bases from V and 7 bases from J, with 11 bases between. The CDR3 loop is CASSSRQSNEQFF. CDR3 in DNA: TGTGCCAGCAGCTCGCGACAGTCGAATGAGCAGTTCTTC.

V usage is TRBV2 and J usage is TRBJ2-7; the D is unclear. The CDR3 runs 12 residues. Looked up from germline, CDR1 is SNHLY and CDR2 is FYNNEI. V lost 5 bases, J lost 5 bases, and 10 bases lay in between. The CDR3 loop is CASSYTRDEQYF. CDR3 DNA sequence: TGTGCCAGCAGTTATACCCGGGACGAGCAGTACTTC. Drawing the rest from reference TRBV2 and TRBJ2-7, the complete variable domain is EPEVTQTPSHQVTQMGQEVILRCVPISNHLYFYWYRQILGQKVEFLVSFYNNEISEKSEIFDDQFSVERPDGSNFTLKIRSTKLEDSAMYFCASSYTRDEQYFGPGTRLTVT.

This chain joins TRBV9 and TRBJ2-1; no clear D. Trimming removed 0 bases from V and 2 bases from J, with 9 bases in between. Germline assignment: CDR1 SGDLS and CDR2 YYNGEE. The CDR3 totals 15 residues. The CDR3 nucleotides are TGTGCCAGCAGCGTAGAAGGAGATACCTACAATGAGCAGTTCTTC. Translating gives CASSVEGDTYNEQFF.

The chain links TRBV12-3 or TRBV12-4 to TRBJ2-1; possibly TRBD1 or TRBD2 for D (6 bases each). Deletions cut 4 bases from V and 7 bases from J, with 20 bases between. The CDR3 totals 16 residues. In DNA, the CDR3 is TGTGCCAGCAGTTCTTTCGTCACTAGCAGGGGAAATGAGCAGTTCTTC. This translates into CASSSFVTSRGNEQFF.

The chain joins TRBV9 to TRBJ2-1; a weak D match, TRBD2 (5 bases). The germline CDR1 and CDR2 sequences are SGDLS and YYNGEE. Between the trimmed V and J ends, which lost 3 bases and 5 bases, there was a span of 18 bases. The CDR3 is made up of 16 amino acids. The CDR3 is CASSDRIRASNNEQFF. The CDR3 DNA sequence: TGTGCCAGCAGCGATAGAATTAGGGCTAGCAACAATGAGCAGTTCTTC.

V gene TRBV28 combines with J gene TRBJ1-2; D might be TRBD1 (5 bases). V gave up 5 bases and J gave up 1 base, with 20 bases separating them. This CDR3 has 17 amino acids. CDR1 is MDHEN, CDR2 SYDVKM, per germline. CDR3 protein: CASSPQPGRNFNYGYTF. In DNA form, the CDR3 reads TGTGCCAGCAGTCCACAACCGGGACGGAATTTTAACTATGGCTACACCTTC.

The chain recombines TRBV10-3 with TRBJ2-7, with a weak D call TRBD1 (6 bases). The CDR3 totals 17 residues. V was clipped by 4 bases and J by 3 bases, with 22 bases between them. The germline V gene has CDR1 ENHRY and CDR2 SYGVKD. This chain's CDR3 is CAISGGRGFLRDYEQYF. The CDR3 nucleotides are TGTGCCATCAGTGGGGGCAGGGGCTTCCTAAGGGACTACGAGCAGTACTTC.

The genes are TRBV25-1 and TRBJ2-1; 8 bases are a match to TRBD2. Trimming cost V 2 bases and J 6 bases; bases outside gene matches: 6. This CDR3 has 15 amino acids. In germline, CDR1 is MGHDK, CDR2 SYGVNS. For the CDR3, the DNA is TGTGCCAGCAGTGAACCGGGACTAGTATTCAATGAGCAGTTCTTC. Amino acid sequence: CASSEPGLVFNEQFF.

The chain has TRBV25-1 and TRBJ2-3; 14 bases agree with TRBD2. V gave up 4 bases and J gave up 6 bases; unmatched junction bases: 6. The CDR3 totals 16 residues. The germline CDR1 and CDR2 sequences are MGHDK and SYGVNS. The CDR3 region is CASSARTSGRTDTQYF. The CDR3 DNA reads as TGTGCCAGCAGTGCCAGGACTAGCGGGAGGACGGATACGCAGTATTTT.

This clonotype was recorded once. The chain has TRBV7-2 and TRBJ2-3; tentative D call: TRBD2 (6 bases). Between the trimmed V and J ends, which lost 5 bases and 2 bases, there was a span of 14 bases. The germline CDR1 and CDR2 sequences are SGHTA and FQGNSA. The CDR3 runs 15 residues. CDR3 amino acids: CASSPEGITTDTQYF. The CDR3 DNA follows: TGTGCCAGCAGCCCGGAGGGCATCACCACAGATACGCAGTATTTT.

This chain joins TRBV5-6 and TRBJ1-1; D is uncertain. CDR1 is SGHDT, CDR2 YYEEEE, per germline. Trimming removed 1 base at V and 0 bases at J, with 7 bases between. The CDR3 is 14 residues long. CDR3 in amino acids: CASSLRAVNTEAFF. The CDR3 nucleotides read TGTGCCAGCAGCTTGCGTGCTGTGAACACTGAAGCTTTCTTT. Filled out from reference TRBV5-6 and TRBJ1-1, the complete variable domain reads DAGVTQSPTHLIKTRGQQVTLRCSPKSGHDTVSWYQQALGQGPQFIFQYYEEEERQRGNFPDRFSGHQFPNYSSELNVNALLLGDSALYLCASSLRAVNTEAFFGQGTRLTVV.